This T cell receptor beta chain emerged from a study of T cells after yellow fever vaccination. The junction had 6 bases not matched to a gene; V was cut back by 2 bases and J by 8 bases. The CDR3 spans 15 residues. From germline, CDR1 is MNHEY and CDR2 SVGAGI. Regarding the study as a whole: It was the secondary response that reached its peak faster, day 5 versus 15, but it was weaker.

Synthesis of TCR cDNA relied on 5'RACE template switching, which attached a universal primer site and UMIs. MiXCR, run by TCRdb on the 5' RACE reads, gives a single entry per CDR3 protein. This sample has some 300,000 distinct CDR3 sequences, with roughly 8.7% found just once. This clonotype was observed a handful of times. Its specificity is not known. Source: CD4+ T cells sorted from PBMCs, taken 5 days after the yellow fever booster vaccination. The V call is TRBV6-5, the J call TRBJ1-6, with 7 bases fitting TRBD1. The sequence was obtained from a man aged 18-30 years who received the YFV17D yellow fever vaccine. CDR3 DNA sequence: TGTGCCAGCAGTTACACCACAGGGGTAGATTCACCCCTCCACTTT. Translated, it gives CASSYTTGVDSPLHF.